Following are 10 T cell receptor beta chains from one sample sequenced in a study of identical twins (dated by TCRdb to the mid-2010s). Libraries were built with 5' RACE. Sequencing relied on an Illumina HiSeq 2000. TCRdb passed the public sequencing reads through fastp at Q25 and MiXCR, retaining productive beta sequences. Every distinct CDR3 protein forms one entry, paired with its most common genes and DNA. In this sample the table shows over 600,000 distinct CDR3 sequences, approximately 22% of which occur a single time. Clones ranked in the top ten supply about 4.5% of the sample. The same data also contributed to another study, on T cells expressing NK-cell markers.

The specimen sequenced was PBMCs. These receptors came from a woman aged 18 to 35 in good health.

This clonotype was observed at least ten times. One end of the junction is discordant with germline, which a read error may explain. The chain uses TRBV6-2 or TRBV6-3 and TRBJ2-3; D remains ambiguous. Germline V gene sequence: CDR1 MNHEY, CDR2 SVGEGT. The CDR3 is made up of 12 amino acids. The CDR3 loop is CASSYRTDTQYF. The CDR3 DNA sequence: TGCGCCAGCAGCTACCGCACAGATACGCAGTATTTT.

This chain links TRBV7-3 with TRBJ2-1; weak D call: TRBD2 (5 bases). The CDR3 covers 14 residues. V lost 1 base and J lost 6, with 10 bases in between. The germline gives CDR1 SGHTA, CDR2 FQGTGA. Here the CDR3 DNA reads TGTGCCAGCAGCTTAAGTCCTAGCTTCAATGAGCAGTTCTTC. This sequence encodes CASSLSPSFNEQFF. Variable domain in full (rest from reference TRBV7-3 and TRBJ2-1): GAGVSQTPSNKVTEKGKYVELRCDPISGHTALYWYRQSLGQGPEFLIYFQGTGAADDSGLPNDRFFAVRPEGSVSTLKIQRTERGDSAVYLCASSLSPSFNEQFFGPGTRLTVL.

This chain connects TRBV15 to TRBJ1-4, with unresolved D. The V and J ends lost 0 bases and 8 bases respectively, with 7 bases between them. The germline V gene encodes CDR1 LNHNV and CDR2 YYDKDF (reference sequence). The CDR3 is made up of 13 amino acids. CDR3: CATSRDPVEKLFF. The CDR3 nucleotides are TGTGCCACCAGCAGAGACCCAGTAGAAAAACTGTTTTTT.

The chain employs TRBV10-3 and TRBJ2-1; 11 nucleotides agree with TRBD2. V gave up 6 bases and J gave up 3 bases; unmatched junction bases: 1. CDR3 size: 14 residues. Per germline, CDR1 ENHRY and CDR2 SYGVKD. CDR3 DNA: TGTGCCATCAGGACTAGCGGGGTCTACAATGAGCAGTTCTTC. Its translation is CAIRTSGVYNEQFF.

This clonotype has more than one count but fewer than ten. The chain carries TRBV6-1 and TRBJ2-7; TRBD1 or TRBD2 may be the D gene (5 bases each). Germline CDR1 reads MNHNS; CDR2 reads SASEGT. Deletions cut 7 bases from V and 2 bases from J, with 12 bases between. The CDR3 covers 13 residues. The CDR3 region has the DNA TGTGCCAGCAAGCCGGGACGGACCTACGAGCAGTACTTC. It yields the protein CASKPGRTYEQYF.

This clonotype turned up a few times. The rearrangement joins TRBV7-2 to TRBJ2-1; D is undetermined. V lost 5 bases to trimming and J lost 0 bases, with 17 bases between them. The germline CDR1 and CDR2 sequences are SGHTA and FQGNSA. The CDR3 totals 17 residues. CDR3 in DNA: TGTGCCAGCAGCCAGAGCTGGCGGCTACGCTCCTACAATGAGCAGTTCTTC. This translates into CASSQSWRLRSYNEQFF.

The V call is TRBV9, the J call TRBJ2-1; TRBD2 matches 11 bases. Losses at the gene ends were 0 bases for V and 6 bases for J; bases not matched to a gene: 8. The CDR3 is made up of 17 amino acids. Germline loops: CDR1 SGDLS, CDR2 YYNGEE. CDR3 DNA: TGTGCCAGCAGCGTAGACTCCCTAGCGGGGGGTGGCAATGAGCAGTTCTTC. Amino acid sequence: CASSVDSLAGGGNEQFF.

The chain is built from TRBV12-3 or TRBV12-4 and TRBJ2-7, with D maybe TRBD2 (5 bases). V was cut by 2 bases and J by 6 bases, with 17 bases left in between. The CDR3 is made up of 15 amino acids. The CDR3 is CASSLQQRKNREQYF. DNA for the CDR3: TGTGCCAGCAGTTTACAGCAGCGGAAAAACCGCGAGCAGTACTTC.

The sample holds a few counts of this clonotype. V is TRBV12-3 or TRBV12-4 and J is TRBJ2-2, with 8 positions matching TRBD2. V lost 5 bases to trimming and J lost 6 bases; unmatched junction nucleotides: 8. The CDR3 totals 15 residues. The CDR3, as DNA: TGTGCCAGCAGTCTGGGGACTAGAAGGGCCGGGGAGCTGTTTTTT. Amino acid sequence: CASSLGTRRAGELFF.

The sample holds a few counts of this clonotype. The rearrangement joins TRBV5-1 to TRBJ2-7, with TRBD1 matching 7 bases. J was trimmed by 2 bases and V by 4 bases; bases with no gene match: 6. CDR1 is SGHRS and CDR2 is YFSETQ in the germline V gene. This CDR3 has 14 amino acids. Written as DNA, the CDR3 is TGCGCCAGCAGCCGGCAAGACAGGGCCTACGAGCAGTACTTC. This translates into CASSRQDRAYEQYF.